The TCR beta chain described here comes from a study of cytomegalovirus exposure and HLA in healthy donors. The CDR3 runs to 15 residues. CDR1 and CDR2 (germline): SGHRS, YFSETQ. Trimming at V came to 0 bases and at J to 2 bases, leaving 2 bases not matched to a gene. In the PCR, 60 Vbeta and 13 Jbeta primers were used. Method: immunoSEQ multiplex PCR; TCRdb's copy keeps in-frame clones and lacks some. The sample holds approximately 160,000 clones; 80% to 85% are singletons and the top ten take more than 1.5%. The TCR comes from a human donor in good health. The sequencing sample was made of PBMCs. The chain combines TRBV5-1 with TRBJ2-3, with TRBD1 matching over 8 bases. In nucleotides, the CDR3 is TGCGCCAGCAGCTTGGGGGACAGGTTCACAGATACGCAGTATTTT. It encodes CASSLGDRFTDTQYF. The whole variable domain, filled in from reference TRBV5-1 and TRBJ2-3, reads KAGVTQTPRYLIKTRGQQVTLSCSPISGHRSVSWYQQTPGQGLQFLFEYFSETQRNKGNFPGRFSGRQFSNSRSEMNVSTLELGDSALYLCASSLGDRFTDTQYFGPGTRLTVL.